The 8 T cell receptor beta chains below were found in one sample sequenced in a study of shared clonotypes between healthy human individuals. Libraries were prepared by immunoSEQ multiplex PCR; TCRdb keeps only in-frame clonotypes and omits some of them. This table has 2 million to 2.5 million clones, approximately 95% appearing once. Sequencing was carried out using naive CD4+ T cells from PBMCs. The subset denotes: CD45RA+ positively selected. These receptors originate from a man between 18 and 35 years old in good health. Some clones in this sample may be carry-over from other donors' samples.

This clone was recorded only once. The same CDR3 is also encoded by other DNA sequences in this sample. The V and J genes are TRBV5-1 and TRBJ2-1; unclear D gene. Trimming took 0 bases from V and 9 from J, leaving 4 bases between them. This CDR3 has 11 residues. Germline CDR1 and CDR2: SGHRS and YFSETQ. DNA of the CDR3: TGCGCCAGCAGCTTGGGTCCTGAGCAGTTCTTC. This encodes CASSLGPEQFF.

On this clone: The sample holds other DNA sequences that translate to the same CDR3. The chain is built from TRBV19 and TRBJ1-3; no definite D call. Trimming cost V 0 bases and J 4 bases, with 10 bases left between them. The CDR3 loop spans 15 amino acids. Germline V gene lookup returns CDR1 LNHDA and CDR2 SQIVND (reference sequence). CDR3 in DNA: TGTGCCAGTAGTATAGATCGGGTCAGGGGAAACACCATATATTTT. It encodes CASSIDRVRGNTIYF.

The rearrangement joins TRBV19 to TRBJ1-4, with D possibly being TRBD1 (5 bases). The CDR3 runs 13 residues. Per the germline V gene, CDR1 is LNHDA and CDR2 is SQIVND (reference sequence). Trimming left V 3 bases short and J 8 bases short, with 10 bases between. CDR3 bases: TGTGCCAGTAGTATCAGGGTCGACGAAAAACTGTTTTTT. The encoded protein is CASSIRVDEKLFF. The full variable domain, in which reference TRBV19 and TRBJ1-4 provide the parts outside the CDR3, is DGGITQSPKYLFRKEGQNVTLSCEQNLNHDAMYWYRQDPGQGLRLIYYSQIVNDFQKGDIAEGYSVSREKKESFPLTVTSAQKNPTAFYLCASSIRVDEKLFFGSGTQLSVL.

The chain employs TRBV4-2 and TRBJ2-7, with 12 bases that match TRBD2. Germline lookup yields CDR1 LGHNA and CDR2 YNFKEQ. There are 16 residues in the CDR3. V lost 4 bases, J lost 4 bases, and 8 bases stayed unmatched. The CDR3 sequence is CASSRELAGGVYEQYF. The CDR3 nucleotides are TGTGCCAGCAGCCGCGAACTAGCGGGAGGTGTTTACGAGCAGTACTTC.

The chain joins TRBV11-1 to TRBJ1-1; D not resolved. CDR1 is SGHAT and CDR2 is FQDESV in the germline V gene (reference sequence). The CDR3 length is 14 residues. Trimming stripped 1 base from V and 1 base from J, with 7 bases between. This CDR3 reads CASSLGPRNTEAFF. The CDR3 bases are TGTGCCAGCAGCTTAGGTCCCCGGAACACTGAAGCTTTCTTT. Full variable domain (missing parts from reference TRBV11-1 and TRBJ1-1): EAEVAQSPRYKITEKSQAVAFWCDPISGHATLYWYRQILGQGPELLVQFQDESVVDDSQLPKDRFSAERLKGVDSTLKIQPAELGDSAMYLCASSLGPRNTEAFFGQGTRLTVV.

The chain has TRBV28 and TRBJ1-5; D remains unclear. Per the germline V gene, CDR1 is MDHEN and CDR2 is SYDVKM. Trimming removed 10 bases at V and 6 bases at J, with 13 bases between. This CDR3 region has 12 residues. The DNA for the CDR3 is TGTGCCACCCAAGAGGCAGTTCAGCCCCAGCATTTT. It is translated as CATQEAVQPQHF. The variable domain in full, with the rest retrieved from reference TRBV28 and TRBJ1-5, is DVKVTQSSRYLVKRTGEKVFLECVQDMDHENMFWYRQDPGLGLRLIYFSYDVKMKEKGDIPEGYSVSREKKERFSLILESASTNQTSMYLCATQEAVQPQHFGDGTRLSIL.

The chain combines TRBV5-1 with TRBJ2-2, with TRBD1 as a possible D gene (6 bases). The germline V gene encodes CDR1 SGHRS and CDR2 YFSETQ. Trimming took 2 bases from V and 4 from J, leaving 15 bases between them. The CDR3 has 16 amino acids. CDR3: CASSLTGPAGTGELFF. CDR3 coding DNA: TGCGCCAGCAGCTTAACAGGGCCCGCGGGCACCGGGGAGCTGTTTTTT.

The chain employs TRBV5-1 and TRBJ2-5, with TRBD1 matching over 9 bases. The CDR3 spans 14 residues. Germline V gene sequence: CDR1 SGHRS, CDR2 YFSETQ. V gave up 3 bases and J gave up 5 bases; unmatched junction bases: 5. The CDR3 nucleotides are TGCGCCAGCAGCTCCGGGACAGGGTTTGAGACCCAGTACTTC. As protein: CASSSGTGFETQYF. Full variable domain (outside the CDR3, taken from reference TRBV5-1 and TRBJ2-5): KAGVTQTPRYLIKTRGQQVTLSCSPISGHRSVSWYQQTPGQGLQFLFEYFSETQRNKGNFPGRFSGRQFSNSRSEMNVSTLELGDSALYLCASSSGTGFETQYFGPGTRLLVL.